This record looks at one T cell receptor (beta chain) sequence and its context. Antigen unknown. Germline V gene sequence: CDR1 SGHRS, CDR2 YFSETQ. The CDR3 extends over 14 amino acids. Trimming removed 4 bases at V and 0 bases at J, with 11 bases between. The sample belongs to a study of post-analysis software for immune sequencing data. Unique molecular identifiers were present in the TCR beta cDNA libraries. Each batch of about 0.95 to 10 million T cells produced roughly 0.5 million cDNA molecules. TCRdb reprocessed the PCR reads with MiXCR, giving one entry per CDR3 protein. The table lists hundreds of thousands of distinct CDR3 sequences, 53% of them singletons. Study findings and constraints: Controls showed lower frequencies than patients for five TRBV segments, and TRBV5-6, TRBV5-1 and TRBV20-1 were among these.

The source of this sequence is a girl between 5 and 17 years old with multiple sclerosis. This chain uses TRBV5-1 with TRBJ2-7, with D perhaps matching TRBD2 (6 bases). Material for sequencing was blood. The chain's CDR3 is CASSTYGSSYEQYF. In nucleotides, the CDR3 is TGCGCCAGCAGCACATACGGGAGCTCCTACGAGCAGTACTTC. The full variable domain, its missing parts supplied by reference TRBV5-1 and TRBJ2-7, is KAGVTQTPRYLIKTRGQQVTLSCSPISGHRSVSWYQQTPGQGLQFLFEYFSETQRNKGNFPGRFSGRQFSNSRSEMNVSTLELGDSALYLCASSTYGSSYEQYFGPGTRLTVT.